These T cell receptor beta chains were read from a single sample in a study of glioma-infiltrating T cells. In TCRdb, the multiplex PCR reads were re-called with MiXCR into one record per CDR3 protein. The data contain roughly 120,000 distinct CDR3 sequences, under 30% of them singletons. Input material: glioma tissue, nonneoplastic brain tissue, or PBMCs (not recorded which). The receptors derive from a human donor with low-grade glioma or glioblastoma, undergoing nonglioma brain surgery, or in good health (not recorded which). Each CDR3 is given with its conserved first and last residue. The order of the fields is V gene, CDR3 protein.

>TRBV7-9
CASSFSGAPDTQYF
>TRBV7-9
CASSSTPASWITEAFF
>TRBV4-1
CARSQDLGPRGYNEQFF
>TRBV20-1
CSAQELVAGIYEQYF
>TRBV18
CASSPKLAGPTDTQYF
>TRBV30
CAWSAGILTQYF
>TRBV6-6
CASSYAINQPQHF
>TRBV30
CAWRGVRGLYNEQFF
>TRBV29-1
CSATGGTDTDTQYF
>TRBV4-1
CASNSPGRGGEQFF
>TRBV5-1
CASSGSRNTDTQCF
>TRBV6-2/TRBV6-3
CASSPLGLGSYEQYF
>TRBV2
CASKVFEGSEQYF
>TRBV5-1
CASSPWRGLNTEAFF
>TRBV3-1
CASSQEPSNEQFF
>TRBV7-2
CASSHGSRQGVPQYF
>TRBV28
CASSSKIQGTEAFF
>TRBV2
CASRRGDTMNTEAFF
>TRBV6-1
CASSYTGGEKLFF
>TRBV29-1
CSAYYYTGPAGGELFF
>TRBV28
CASTPGGQEKLFF
>TRBV19
CASSLTVNTEAFF
>TRBV18
CASSPGQLGARNTEAFF
>TRBV14
CASSLLVGTDTQYF
>TRBV29-1
CSVAFGTGVAYEQYF
>TRBV27
CASSLFRGGGFYEQYF
>TRBV15
CATDMNSNQPQHF
>TRBV20-1
CSAREVSNTGELFF
>TRBV7-3
CASSLSRAADTEAFF
>TRBV6-1
CSSTGGPSYEQYF
>TRBV28
CASSLRGRRNTEAFF
>TRBV9
CASSVTSHNTGELFF
>TRBV6-1
CASSSPRSRHSYEQYF
>TRBV7-9
CASSFGTSGSTDTQYF
>TRBV18
CAGAGSSSQETQYF
>TRBV7-3
CASSLTVSGGYTGELFF
>TRBV5-4
CASSLALGDAGELFF
>TRBV6-2/TRBV6-3
CASSYMGHPYEQYF
>TRBV10-2
CASSAGNTIYF
>TRBV29-1
CSVATPGLGYNEQFF
>TRBV7-8
CASSPQQGNTEAFF
>TRBV7-9
CASTGGACTDTQYF
>TRBV25-1
CASSSAGGEEKLFF
>TRBV6-2/TRBV6-3
CSSAGGPYEQYF
>TRBV6-1
CASRVWNGPSYNEQFF
>TRBV7-8
CASSLSRKETQYF
>TRBV6-1
CASRKGTTRGNSPLHF
>TRBV18
CASSPPSAGNTEAFF
>TRBV7-9
CASSLRTLYNEQFF
>TRBV20-1
CSARDLAGDTQYF
>TRBV20-1
CSARTRRAFSGTSGYEQYF
>TRBV4-3
CASSLIGGQDLETQYF
>TRBV25-1
CASSDPGQIYGYTF
>TRBV5-1
CASSLGLGISYEQYF
>TRBV6-1
CASSVQGSYEQYF
>TRBV19
CVSSLSRTGLYNEQFF
>TRBV20-1
CSARDPRQGVNTEAFF
>TRBV6-9
CDRSYRETQYF